Below are 17 T cell receptor beta chains sequenced from a single sample in a study of PD-1 blockade in classical Hodgkin lymphoma (dated by TCRdb to 2018 to 2021). The time point label, as the study defines it: cycle 4 day 1 (C4D1), after less than 7 weeks of nivolumab. All trial patients had relapsed after autologous stem cell transplantation, with cohorts A, B and C differing in prior brentuximab vedotin exposure. The library was generated by the immunoSEQ multiplex PCR assay. Not all clones reach the TCRdb copy of this immuneACCESS table, which keeps in-frame sequences only. Checked studies attribute under half of the gap to unresolved V genes and leave the rest unexplained. This sample gives over 85,000 clones in total; around 93% of them show up just once. The ten largest clones add up to around 2% of the sample. This specimen was peripheral blood mononuclear cells (PBMCs), taken before the fourth cycle of nivolumab. These receptors all stem from a human donor with classical Hodgkin lymphoma.

V usage is TRBV2 and J usage is TRBJ2-7; 9 positions match TRBD1. The V gene's germline CDR1 is SNHLY and CDR2 FYNNEI. The CDR3 is made up of 14 amino acids. The junction had 8 bases not matched to a gene; V was cut back by 9 bases and J by 2 bases. CDR3 in DNA: TGTGCCAGTTCGAGAGACAGGGGGACCTACGAGCAGTACTTC. Translating it yields CASSRDRGTYEQYF.

J is TRBJ2-1 and V is TRBV19; D gene ambiguous. This CDR3 is 14 amino acids long. CDR1 is LNHDA, CDR2 SQIVND, per germline (reference sequence). The V gene lost 7 bases and the J gene lost 8 bases, with 18 bases spanning the gap. The CDR3 DNA reads TGTGCCAGTAAGGGAAGTTCGTGGGTCGATGAGCAGTTCTTC. This encodes CASKGSSWVDEQFF.

V usage is TRBV5-1 and J usage is TRBJ2-1; 11 nucleotides align to TRBD2. With V trimmed by 4 bases and J by 3 bases, 9 bases remained unmatched. Germline V CDR1 and CDR2: SGHRS, YFSETQ. The CDR3 consists of 17 residues. The CDR3 bases are TGCGCCAGCAGCGGAGGGACTAGCGGATTTTTCTACAATGAGCAGTTCTTC. It is translated as CASSGGTSGFFYNEQFF.

V is TRBV5-1 and J is TRBJ2-3; 8 nucleotides align to TRBD1. CDR1 SGHRS and CDR2 YFSETQ come from the germline V gene. V gave up 4 bases and J gave up 0 bases; unmatched junction bases: 1. CDR3 length equals 14 residues. DNA for the CDR3: TGCGCCAGCAGCGGGGACAGGAGCACAGATACGCAGTATTTT. Translation gives CASSGDRSTDTQYF.

The rearrangement joins TRBV5-1 to TRBJ2-1; TRBD1 aligns across 7 bases. The CDR3 totals 14 residues. J gave up 6 bases and V 7 bases, and 10 bases lay outside the gene matches. Germline lookup yields CDR1 SGHRS and CDR2 YFSETQ. The CDR3: CASGVGTVGNEQFF. DNA of the CDR3: TGCGCCAGCGGGGTGGGGACAGTCGGCAATGAGCAGTTCTTC.

The chain is built from TRBV18 and TRBJ2-1; D is uncertain. The germline CDR1 and CDR2 sequences are KGHSH and LQKENI. This CDR3 is built from 15 residues. With 3 bases removed from V and 6 bases from J, the gap between germline ends came to 15 bases. The CDR3 sequence: CASSPAVGAPNEQFF. The CDR3 DNA reads as TGTGCCAGCTCACCGGCCGTCGGCGCACCCAATGAGCAGTTCTTC. The full variable domain, its missing parts supplied by reference TRBV18 and TRBJ2-1, is NAGVMQNPRHLVRRRGQEARLRCSPMKGHSHVYWYRQLPEEGLKFMVYLQKENIIDESGMPKERFSAEFPKEGPSILRIQQVVRGDSAAYFCASSPAVGAPNEQFFGPGTRLTVL.

This sequence joins TRBV5-4 and TRBJ2-1; 12 positions match TRBD2. Per germline, CDR1 SGHNT and CDR2 YYREEE (reference sequence). This CDR3 region has 15 residues. The trim removed 3 bases at V and 9 bases at J, leaving 7 bases unmatched. CDR3 amino acids: CASSSRLAGVSEQFF. CDR3 in DNA: TGTGCCAGCAGCTCAAGACTAGCGGGAGTGAGTGAGCAGTTCTTC. The variable domain in full, completed from reference TRBV5-4 and TRBJ2-1, reads ETGVTQSPTHLIKTRGQQVTLRCSSQSGHNTVSWYQQALGQGPQFIFQYYREEENGRGNFPPRFSGLQFPNYSSELNVNALELDDSALYLCASSSRLAGVSEQFFGPGTRLTVL.

This clone was observed once. V and J are TRBV9 and TRBJ2-5; 7 nucleotides match TRBD1. CDR1 is SGDLS, CDR2 YYNGEE, per germline. The CDR3 spans 15 residues. Trimming cost V 0 bases and J 2 bases; bases outside gene matches: 4. CDR3 coding DNA: TGTGCCAGCAGCGTAGGGGGCAGGGGGCAAGAGACCCAGTACTTC. Protein sequence: CASSVGGRGQETQYF.

Concerning this clone itself: One junction end does not reproduce the germline sequence, and a read error may be involved. This rearrangement joins TRBV7-7 to TRBJ1-5; no definite D call. CDR1 is SSHAT, CDR2 FNYEAQ, per germline (reference sequence). CDR3 length: 15 amino acids. This chain's CDR3 is CASSPVTADNQPQHF. CDR3 nucleotides: TGTGCTAGCAGCCCAGTGACGGCAGACAATCAGCCCCAGCATTTT.

The rearrangement links TRBV16 to TRBJ1-1; perhaps TRBD1 as D (6 bases). The CDR3 is 16 amino acids. Trimming removed 5 bases at V and 5 bases at J, with 21 bases between. The V gene's germline CDR1 is KGHSY and CDR2 FQNENV. The CDR3 bases are TGTGCCAGCAGCACCCGGGACACGAATTTACAGACTGAAGCTTTCTTT. Residues: CASSTRDTNLQTEAFF. The full variable domain, in which reference TRBV16 and TRBJ1-1 provide the parts outside the CDR3, is GEEVAQTPKHLVRGEGQKAKLYCAPIKGHSYVFWYQQVLKNEFKFLISFQNENVFDETGMPKERFSAKCLPNSPCSLEIQATKLEDSAVYFCASSTRDTNLQTEAFFGQGTRLTVV.

The rearrangement uses TRBV7-9 and TRBJ2-5; D unclear. The V gene's germline CDR1 is SEHNR and CDR2 FQNEAQ (reference sequence). The CDR3 totals 14 residues. V lost 4 bases, J lost 4 bases, and 13 bases lay in between. This chain's CDR3 is CASSSIIVGETQYF. The CDR3 DNA is TGTGCCAGCAGCTCAATTATCGTAGGAGAGACCCAGTACTTC.

This chain connects TRBV11-1 to TRBJ2-7; 7 bases line up with TRBD2. J gave up 6 bases and V 6 bases, and 11 bases lay outside the gene matches. This CDR3 is 14 amino acids long. The V gene's germline CDR1 is SGHAT and CDR2 FQDESV (reference sequence). In DNA, the CDR3 is TGTGCCAGCAGGGAGACTAGCAGATCGAGCGAGCAGTACTTC. Translation: CASRETSRSSEQYF.

This chain joins TRBV6-5 and TRBJ1-1; D remains ambiguous. Between the trimmed V and J ends, which lost 0 bases and 11 bases, there was a span of 13 bases. Germline V lookup: CDR1 MNHEY, CDR2 SVGAGI. The length of the CDR3 is 13 residues. CDR3 protein: CASSYSRGPGAFF. CDR3 bases: TGTGCCAGCAGTTACTCGAGAGGACCTGGGGCTTTCTTT.

The V gene is TRBV25-1, the J gene TRBJ1-1; D call uncertain. CDR1 is MGHDK, CDR2 SYGVNS, per germline. This CDR3 is 13 amino acids long. V lost 7 bases to trimming and J lost 1 base, with 10 bases between them. The CDR3 reads CASKVSGNTEAFF. The CDR3 DNA sequence: TGTGCCAGCAAGGTTTCGGGGAACACTGAAGCTTTCTTT.

This chain uses TRBV29-1 with TRBJ2-7, with 7 bases fitting TRBD1. V shed 4 bases, J shed 0 bases, and the junction held 9 bases outside the gene matches. Germline-derived CDR1 and CDR2 are SQVTM and ANQGSEA. The CDR3 is 15 amino acids. CDR3 nucleotide sequence: TGCAGCGTTGGCCCGACAGGGAAGAGCTCCTACGAGCAGTACTTC. Translation gives CSVGPTGKSSYEQYF.

The DNA for the CDR3 is TGTGCCACCAGCAGAGAAGGACAGGGCCTAATAGGTGGCTACACCTTC. As protein: CATSREGQGLIGGYTF. The J gene is TRBJ1-2, the V gene TRBV15, with 8 bases matching TRBD1. J was trimmed by 7 bases and V by 0 bases; bases with no gene match: 10. This CDR3 region has 16 residues. Germline CDR1 reads LNHNV; CDR2 reads YYDKDF (reference sequence).

With regard to this clone: At one of its ends the junction is not consistent with the germline gene, which may arise from a read error. V usage is TRBV10-3 and J usage is TRBJ2-1; the D call may be TRBD1 or TRBD2 (5 bases each). Germline V CDR1 and CDR2: ENHRY, SYGVKD. The CDR3 spans 15 residues. The CDR3 coding sequence is TGTGCCATCAGGAGGGACCTGGAACCAAAAAATGGGCAGTTCTTC. It encodes CAIRRDLEPKNGQFF.